Listed below are T cell receptor beta chains from one sample, sequenced in a study of OX40 agonist ivuxolimab in advanced cancers. TCRdb's table, derived via immunoSEQ multiplex PCR, lists solely in-frame clones and lacks some. The sample records about 82,000 clones, 75% to 90% being singletons. The source was CD4+ or CD8+ T cells sorted from blood, collected in a trial of the OX40 agonist ivuxolimab. The receptor source for this set is an adult with an advanced solid tumor such as melanoma, head and neck, liver or kidney cancer. Both conserved end residues are part of each CDR3. Each record gives: clone size, V gene, D gene, J gene, CDR3 protein, CDR3 DNA. A D gene is named only where the DNA matches it firmly. Expanded clones get a size class; other rows say once, few or many, or leave the size out.

>-|TRBV7-2|-|TRBJ1-2
CASSPGVGFNYGYTF
TGTGCCAGCAGCCCGGGGGTAGGGTTTAACTATGGCTACACCTTC
>-|TRBV5-6|TRBD2|TRBJ2-5
CASSLAVGLAGAGGKTQYF
TGTGCCAGCAGCTTGGCGGTTGGGCTAGCGGGAGCGGGCGGAAAGACCCAGTACTTC
>-|TRBV6-1|-|TRBJ1-2
CASSERGRRDGYTF
TGTGCCAGCAGTGAACGGGGGCGCAGGGATGGCTACACCTTC
>-|TRBV7-6|-|TRBJ1-4
CASSTPRLGLREKLFF
TGTGCCAGCAGCACCCCCCGCCTGGGGTTACGTGAAAAACTGTTTTTT
>-|TRBV9|-|TRBJ1-2
CASSPYRETYGYTF
TGTGCCAGCAGCCCTTACCGGGAGACCTATGGCTACACCTTC
>-|TRBV28|-|TRBJ1-4
CASMGQGISEKLFF
TGTGCCAGCATGGGTCAGGGGATCAGTGAAAAACTGTTTTTT
>-|TRBV28|TRBD2|TRBJ2-1
CASLQLAGTSYNEQFF
TGTGCCTCCTTGCAACTAGCGGGAACTTCCTACAATGAGCAGTTCTTC
>-|TRBV6-1|-|TRBJ2-2
CASSVSHGVTGELFF
TGTGCCAGCAGTGTTTCCCATGGGGTCACCGGGGAGCTGTTTTTT
>-|TRBV11-3|-|TRBJ2-2
CASSLALSTGELFF
TGTGCCAGCAGCTTAGCACTCTCCACCGGGGAGCTGTTTTTT
>few|TRBV10-1|-|TRBJ2-3
CASSEKRWGDTQYF
TGCGCCAGCAGTGAAAAGCGGTGGGGAGATACGCAGTATTTT
>-|TRBV9|-|TRBJ2-3
CASSVATGPGTDTQYF
TGTGCCAGCAGCGTAGCTACGGGACCTGGTACAGATACGCAGTATTTT
>-|TRBV5-1|TRBD2|TRBJ2-1
CASSFRVLAAPDNEQFF
TGCGCCAGCAGCTTCCGAGTACTAGCGGCACCTGACAATGAGCAGTTCTTC
>-|TRBV7-9|TRBD1|TRBJ1-4
CASSLGQGESEKLFF
TGTGCCAGCAGCTTAGGACAGGGAGAGAGTGAAAAACTGTTTTTT
>-|TRBV27|-|TRBJ2-3
CASSFLRDGLTQYF
TGTGCCAGCAGTTTTCTCAGGGACGGGCTTACGCAGTATTTT
>-|TRBV13|-|TRBJ1-3
CASRRIRSSGNTIYF
TGTGCCAGCAGGAGGATACGTTCCTCTGGAAACACCATATATTTT
>-|TRBV4-1|-|TRBJ1-2
CASSQTGIYGYTF
TGCGCCAGCAGCCAAACGGGGATATATGGCTACACCTTC
>-|TRBV18|TRBD1|TRBJ1-4
CASSPGTGDEKLFF
TGTGCCAGCTCACCAGGAACAGGGGATGAAAAACTGTTTTTT
>-|TRBV5-1|-|TRBJ1-1
CASSLGGIGSEAFF
TGCGCCAGCAGCTTGGGGGGGATTGGCTCTGAAGCTTTCTTT
>-|TRBV7-9|TRBD2|TRBJ2-7
CASSLGRGAGGPVSYEQYF
TGTGCCAGCAGCTTAGGTCGCGGAGCGGGAGGGCCCGTATCGTACGAGCAGTACTTC
>-|TRBV7-9|TRBD2|TRBJ2-1
CASSKPSGTTYNEQFF
TGTGCCAGCAGCAAGCCTAGCGGAACTACCTACAATGAGCAGTTCTTC
>-|TRBV18|TRBD1|TRBJ1-3
CASSRQGANSGNTIYF
TGTGCCAGCTCACGTCAGGGGGCGAACTCTGGAAACACCATATATTTT
>-|TRBV19|TRBD1|TRBJ1-5
CASSIEGQGTQPQHF
TGTGCCAGTAGTATAGAGGGACAGGGGACTCAGCCCCAGCATTTT
>once|TRBV7-2|TRBD2|TRBJ2-3
CASSLAPSGRGGDTQYF
TGTGCCAGCAGCTTAGCCCCTAGCGGGAGGGGGGGAGATACGCAGTATTTT
>-|TRBV10-2|-|TRBJ2-1
CASSDRGPNNEQFF
TGCGCCAGCAGTGACCGTGGGCCCAACAATGAGCAGTTCTTC
>-|TRBV5-1|-|TRBJ2-2
CASSLRGAANTGELFF
TGCGCCAGCAGCTTGCGTGGAGCCGCGAACACCGGGGAGCTGTTTTTT
>-|TRBV7-2|-|TRBJ2-6
CASSLTSSGANVLTF
TGTGCCAGCAGCTTGACCTCCTCTGGGGCCAACGTCCTGACTTTC
>once|TRBV19|-|TRBJ1-3
CASSTAGPRNTIYF
TGTGCCAGTAGTACCGCGGGGCCTAGAAACACCATATATTTT
>-|TRBV18|-|TRBJ2-7
CASSPTSRDEQYF
TGTGCCAGCTCACCAACGTCGCGTGACGAGCAGTACTTC
>-|TRBV18|-|TRBJ2-4
CASSPPSRLAKNIQYF
TGTGCCAGCTCACCACCGTCTCGACTAGCCAAAAACATTCAGTACTTC
>-|TRBV7-9|TRBD1|TRBJ1-2
CASSKIRRGQGASNYGYTF
TGTGCCAGCAGCAAAATTAGGAGGGGACAGGGGGCCTCTAACTATGGCTACACCTTC
>-|TRBV7-8|-|TRBJ2-5
CASSLVVGTQYF
TGTGCCAGCAGCTTAGTGGTGGGGACCCAGTACTTC